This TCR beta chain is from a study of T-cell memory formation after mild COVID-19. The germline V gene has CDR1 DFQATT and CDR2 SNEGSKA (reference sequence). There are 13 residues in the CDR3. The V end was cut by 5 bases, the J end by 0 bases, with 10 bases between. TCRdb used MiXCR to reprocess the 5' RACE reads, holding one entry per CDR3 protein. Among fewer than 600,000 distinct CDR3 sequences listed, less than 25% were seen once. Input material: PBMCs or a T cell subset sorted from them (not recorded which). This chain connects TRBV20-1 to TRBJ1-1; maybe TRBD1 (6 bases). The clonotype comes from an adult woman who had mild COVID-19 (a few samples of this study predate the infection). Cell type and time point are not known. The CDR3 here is CSASGQMNTEAFF. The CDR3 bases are TGCAGTGCTTCCGGACAGATGAACACTGAAGCTTTCTTT.